The table lists the clone carrying this T cell receptor beta chain with a few counts. The data derive from a study of cytomegalovirus exposure and HLA in healthy donors. The V end lost 2 bases, the J end lost 1 base, and 9 bases lay between the germline ends. The CDR3 runs to 14 residues. Germline values: CDR1 SGDLS, CDR2 YYNGEE. The primer mix had 60 Vbeta and 13 Jbeta primers. Sequencing was performed with immunoSEQ multiplex PCR; in TCRdb, only in-frame clones are kept and a portion is missing. Found here are some 130,000 clones, roughly 65% of them singletons; the top ten hold 10%. The chain joins TRBV9 to TRBJ1-1; tentative D call: TRBD1 (5 bases). The clonotype was recovered from a man aged 40-55 years in good health and CMV-seropositive. Material: PBMCs. The CDR3 DNA is TGTGCCAGCAGCGTCCAGGGAACGAACACTGAAGCTTTCTTT. It translates to CASSVQGTNTEAFF.